This TCR beta chain appears in the sequencing data of a study of cytomegalovirus exposure and HLA in healthy donors. Although they were nominally healthy when sampled, donors likely had unrecorded immune exposures. V was cut by 6 bases and J by 4 bases, with 10 bases left in between. This CDR3 spans 13 amino acids. Germline V gene data show CDR1 as SGHTA and CDR2 as FQGNSA. PCR amplification relied on 60 Vbeta primers (plus 13 Jbeta primers). The assay was immunoSEQ multiplex PCR, and TCRdb's table has in-frame clones only and misses some. The sample lists 150,000 or so clones, roughly 80% occurring once.

The chain uses TRBV7-2 and TRBJ1-5, with a possible D match to TRBD1 (5 bases). This receptor was obtained from a male donor in good health and CMV-seropositive. The sequenced sample was PBMCs. The CDR3 DNA is TGTGCCAGCAGTCCCGACAGAAATCAGCCCCAGCATTTT. Its protein product is CASSPDRNQPQHF.